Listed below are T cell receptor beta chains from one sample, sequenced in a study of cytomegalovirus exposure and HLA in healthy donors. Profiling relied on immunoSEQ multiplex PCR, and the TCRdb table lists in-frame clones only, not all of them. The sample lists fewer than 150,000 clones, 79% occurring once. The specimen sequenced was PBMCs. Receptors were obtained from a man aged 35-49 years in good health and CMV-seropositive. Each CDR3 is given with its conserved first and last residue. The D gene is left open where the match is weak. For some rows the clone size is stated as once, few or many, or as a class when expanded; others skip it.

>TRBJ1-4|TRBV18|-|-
CASSPEVSNEKLFF
TGTGCCAGCTCACCAGAGGTGTCTAATGAAAAACTGTTTTTT
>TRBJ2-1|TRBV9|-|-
CASSTQGSHYNEQFF
TGTGCCAGCAGCACGCAGGGCAGCCACTACAATGAGCAGTTCTTC
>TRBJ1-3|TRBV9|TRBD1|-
CASRKTGSSGNTIYF
TGTGCCAGCAGAAAGACAGGGAGCTCTGGAAACACCATATATTTT
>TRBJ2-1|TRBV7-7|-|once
CASSLGGGGYNEQFF
TGTGCCAGCAGCCTTGGGGGAGGGGGGTACAATGAGCAGTTCTTC
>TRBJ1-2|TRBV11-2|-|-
CASRPTYFYGYTF
TGTGCCAGCAGACCTACCTACTTCTATGGCTACACCTTC
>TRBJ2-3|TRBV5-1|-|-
CASKKQTSTDTQYF
TGCGCCAGCAAAAAGCAGACTAGCACAGATACGCAGTATTTT
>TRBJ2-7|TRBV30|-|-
CAWGTGTGSYEQYF
TGTGCCTGGGGAACAGGGACCGGGTCCTACGAGCAGTACTTC
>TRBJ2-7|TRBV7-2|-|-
CASSLEASSPYEQYF
TGTGCCAGCAGCTTAGAGGCTAGCAGCCCCTACGAGCAGTACTTC
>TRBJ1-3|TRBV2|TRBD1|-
CASSAPLTGNSGNTIYF
TGTGCCAGCAGTGCCCCCTTGACAGGGAACTCTGGAAACACCATATATTTT
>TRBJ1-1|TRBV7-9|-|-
CSSSLVRFEAFF
TGTTCCAGCAGCTTAGTCAGGTTTGAAGCTTTCTTT
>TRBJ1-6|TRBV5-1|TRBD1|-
CASSGGQGAHSPLHF
TGCGCCAGCAGCGGGGGACAGGGGGCCCATTCACCCCTCCACTTT
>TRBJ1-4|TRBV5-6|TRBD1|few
CASSTTLWDRGEKLFF
TGTGCCAGCAGCACGACCCTTTGGGACAGGGGTGAAAAACTGTTTTTT
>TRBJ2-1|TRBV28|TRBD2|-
CASIWTSGYNEQFF
TGTGCCAGCATTTGGACTAGCGGCTACAATGAGCAGTTCTTC
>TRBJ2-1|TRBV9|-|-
CASSYRLGTYNEQFF
TGTGCCAGCAGCTACCGACTAGGGACCTACAATGAGCAGTTCTTC
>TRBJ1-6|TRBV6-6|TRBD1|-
CASSDRGRGSPLHF
TGTGCCAGCAGCGACAGGGGAAGGGGTTCACCCCTCCACTTT